Following are 30 T cell receptor beta chains from one sample sequenced in a study of T cell clones after liver transplantation. The protocol was immunoSEQ multiplex PCR, while the TCRdb copy is restricted to in-frame clones and leaves out a portion. The table lists about 78,000 clones, roughly 80% of them singletons, with 0.45% to 0.65% in the top ten. This sample comprised CD4+ T cells from blood, obtained before liver transplant. These receptors were taken from a human donor who received a liver transplant.

The chain carries TRBV5-1 and TRBJ2-3; tentative D call: TRBD2 (5 bases). The germline V gene encodes CDR1 SGHRS and CDR2 YFSETQ. V was shortened by 10 bases and J by 0 bases, with 21 bases between the two germline ends. CDR3 size: 16 residues. CDR3 bases: TGCGCCTCTAGACGTGGGGAGTCGGTTAGCACAGATACGCAGTATTTT. Protein: CASRRGESVSTDTQYF.

V and J are TRBV19 and TRBJ1-4, with 7 positions matching TRBD1. This CDR3 spans 14 amino acids. CDR1 LNHDA and CDR2 SQIVND come from the germline V gene (reference sequence). Trimming removed 4 bases from V and 8 bases from J; junction bases left unmatched: 7. DNA for the CDR3: TGTGCCAGTAGTACCTCGACAGGGCCAGAAAAACTGTTTTTT. It is translated as CASSTSTGPEKLFF.

This rearrangement joins TRBV5-1 to TRBJ1-1, with a tentative D call TRBD1 (6 bases). This CDR3 spans 13 amino acids. CDR1 and CDR2 (germline): SGHRS, YFSETQ. Trimming took 4 bases from V and 11 from J, leaving 18 bases between them. The CDR3 is CASSPTGPEGAFF. DNA of the CDR3: TGCGCCAGCAGCCCCACAGGGCCCGAAGGGGCTTTCTTT.

The chain combines TRBV4-3 with TRBJ1-1; TRBD1 matches at 10 bases. Germline V gene data show CDR1 as LGHNA and CDR2 as YSLEER. With V trimmed by 4 bases and J by 0 bases, 8 bases remained unmatched. The CDR3 is 17 residues long. CDR3 nucleotide sequence: TGCGCCAGCAGCCTGGGGACAGGGGCCGCTTTGAACACTGAAGCTTTCTTT. It translates to CASSLGTGAALNTEAFF.

J is TRBJ2-3 and V is TRBV9, with D maybe TRBD2 (6 bases). Germline CDR1 reads SGDLS; CDR2 reads YYNGEE. The CDR3 length is 15 residues. Trimming stripped 4 bases from V and 6 bases from J, with 18 bases between. The CDR3 loop is CASSSGLKSTDTQYF. As DNA, the CDR3 is TGTGCCAGCAGCTCGGGACTCAAATCAACCGATACGCAGTATTTT.

This CDR3 reads CASGQGRQSYGYTF. The CDR3 nucleotides read TGTGCTAGTGGTCAAGGGCGACAGTCCTATGGCTACACCTTC. The rearrangement uses TRBV12-5 and TRBJ1-2; perhaps TRBD1 as D (5 bases). V lost 5 bases and J 4 bases, leaving 14 bases between the germline ends. The CDR3 has 14 amino acids. Germline V gene data show CDR1 as LGHNT and CDR2 as FRNRAP.

This chain joins TRBV18 and TRBJ2-7, with a tentative D call TRBD1 (7 bases). Germline CDR1 is KGHSH and CDR2 is LQKENI. This CDR3 has 16 amino acids. V shed 4 bases and J shed 3 bases, with 19 bases lying between them. CDR3 amino acids: CASSQGWRGPSYEQYF. CDR3 DNA sequence: TGTGCCAGCTCACAGGGGTGGAGGGGGCCAAGCTACGAGCAGTACTTC.

This sequence joins TRBV18 and TRBJ1-5; 10 bases fit TRBD1. Germline values: CDR1 KGHSH, CDR2 LQKENI. J gave up 0 bases and V 1 base, and 12 bases lay outside the gene matches. The CDR3 is 20 amino acids. CDR3 protein: CASSPRLSGTGDHSNQPQHF. For the CDR3, the DNA is TGTGCCAGCTCACCACGCCTATCTGGGACAGGGGACCATAGCAATCAGCCCCAGCATTTT.

The gene calls are TRBV9 and TRBJ1-1; a weak D match, TRBD1 (5 bases). The V gene's germline CDR1 is SGDLS and CDR2 YYNGEE. Trimming removed 1 base at V and 6 bases at J, with 13 bases between. The CDR3 loop spans 14 amino acids. The CDR3 DNA is TGTGCCAGCAGCGTACTCCCCGGGACCGCTGAAGCTTTCTTT. The encoded protein is CASSVLPGTAEAFF.

CDR3 coding DNA: TGTGCCGTCCGAGGGTACCCAGGGAATGAGCAGTTCTTC. Protein product: CAVRGYPGNEQFF. This rearrangement joins TRBV6-5 to TRBJ2-1; tentatively, D is TRBD1 or TRBD2 (5 bases each). The germline CDR1 and CDR2 sequences are MNHEY and SVGAGI. Trimming left V 11 bases short and J 7 bases short, with 18 bases between. The CDR3 runs 13 residues.

The chain is built from TRBV5-1 and TRBJ2-7, with a weak D call TRBD1 (6 bases). The CDR3 is made up of 16 amino acids. V shed 3 bases and J shed 0 bases, with 16 bases lying between them. The germline gives CDR1 SGHRS, CDR2 YFSETQ. The CDR3 sequence: CASSSTSGTYSYEQYF. The CDR3 DNA reads as TGCGCCAGCAGCTCAACGTCCGGGACATACTCCTACGAGCAGTACTTC.

The V gene is TRBV2, the J gene TRBJ1-5, with D possibly being TRBD1 (6 bases). The CDR3 is 14 residues long. The germline V gene has CDR1 SNHLY and CDR2 FYNNEI. V shed 2 bases and J shed 5 bases, with 10 bases lying between them. The CDR3, as DNA: TGTGCCAGCAGTGAAAGGACAGAGGATCAGCCCCAGCATTTT. Translating gives CASSERTEDQPQHF.

The chain carries TRBV5-5 and TRBJ1-1; the D is unclear. Trimming shortened V by 0 bases and J by 3 bases, and 6 bases separated the two germline ends. The V gene's germline CDR1 is SGHKS and CDR2 YYEKEE (reference sequence). This CDR3 has 13 amino acids. CDR3 coding DNA: TGTGCCAGCAGCTTGGGGCAGGACACTGAAGCTTTCTTT. Encoded protein: CASSLGQDTEAFF.

This chain links TRBV6-1 with TRBJ1-2; no definite D call. The CDR3 runs to 14 residues. V dropped 1 base and J dropped 2 bases, with 8 bases sitting between them. Germline lookup yields CDR1 MNHNS and CDR2 SASEGT. CDR3 coding DNA: TGTGCCAGCAGTGAAGGCGGGGAAAACTATGGCTACACCTTC. This sequence encodes CASSEGGENYGYTF.

J is TRBJ1-2 and V is TRBV28; 9 bases match TRBD1. V lost 8 bases to trimming and J lost 8 bases; unmatched junction nucleotides: 12. The germline gives CDR1 MDHEN, CDR2 SYDVKM. The CDR3 is 14 amino acids. CDR3 DNA sequence: TGTGCCAGCCGATACAGGGACAGGGAGAGCGGCTACACCTTC. As protein: CASRYRDRESGYTF.

This clone was counted a few times. This chain connects TRBV27 to TRBJ2-7; possibly TRBD2 for D (5 bases). Germline loops: CDR1 MNHEY, CDR2 SMNVEV (reference sequence). With 3 bases removed from V and 0 bases from J, the gap between germline ends came to 9 bases. This CDR3 has 14 amino acids. The CDR3, as DNA: TGTGCCAGCAGTTTGAGGGTAAGCTCCTACGAGCAGTACTTC. Residues: CASSLRVSSYEQYF.

The V gene is TRBV11-2, the J gene TRBJ1-4, with 7 bases lining up with TRBD1. This CDR3 region has 14 residues. V shed 5 bases, J shed 5 bases, and the junction held 5 bases outside the gene matches. Germline V gene lookup returns CDR1 SGHAT and CDR2 FQNNGV. CDR3 nucleotide sequence: TGTGCCAGCAGCCGCGACAGGGTAAATGAAAAACTGTTTTTT. Its protein product is CASSRDRVNEKLFF.

V gene TRBV28 combines with J gene TRBJ2-7; 9 bases are a match to TRBD2. CDR3 length: 14 amino acids. Germline CDR1 reads MDHEN; CDR2 reads SYDVKM. V shed 7 bases and J 3 bases; nucleotides not matched to a gene: 7. DNA of the CDR3: TGTGCCAGCATTAGCGGGAGCTCAATCTACGAGCAGTACTTC. It translates to CASISGSSIYEQYF.

The CDR3 is CASTMGYTGELFF. The CDR3 DNA reads as TGTGCCAGCACGATGGGGTACACCGGGGAGCTGTTTTTT. The J gene is TRBJ2-2, the V gene TRBV2, with unresolved D. CDR1 is SNHLY, CDR2 FYNNEI, per germline. This CDR3 region has 13 residues. V was trimmed by 7 bases and J by 3 bases, leaving 9 bases between them.

This CDR3 reads CASSQDRLVLAGYQETQYF. DNA for the CDR3: TGCGCCAGCAGCCAAGATCGGCTGGTTCTAGCGGGCTACCAAGAGACCCAGTACTTC. The chain carries TRBV4-1 and TRBJ2-5; 8 positions agree with TRBD2. The germline CDR1 and CDR2 sequences are MGHRA and YSYEKL. After removal of 0 bases from V and 0 bases from J, the junction contained 12 bases not matched to a gene. The CDR3 sequence is 19 residues long.

The chain uses TRBV6-5 and TRBJ1-2; D ambiguous. CDR1 MNHEY and CDR2 SVGAGI come from the germline V gene. V lost 6 bases and J 5 bases, leaving 16 bases between the germline ends. This CDR3 is built from 14 residues. CDR3 DNA: TGTGCCAGCAGGGGAGACGGACTCCTGTATGGCTACACCTTC. Residues: CASRGDGLLYGYTF.

The chain is built from TRBV7-9 and TRBJ1-5; D gene unclear. The CDR3 runs to 17 residues. V lost 4 bases, J lost 6 bases, and 22 bases lay in between. CDR1 is SEHNR, CDR2 FQNEAQ, per germline (reference sequence). The CDR3 DNA is TGTGCCAGCAGCTCCACACCGCCGGGAGGGTATGGTCAGCCCCAGCATTTT. It yields the protein CASSSTPPGGYGQPQHF.

The genes are TRBV28 and TRBJ2-5; D not certain. The length of the CDR3 is 13 residues. The V and J ends lost 2 bases and 2 bases respectively, with 6 bases between them. Germline CDR1 is MDHEN and CDR2 is SYDVKM. This CDR3 is CASSLGSQETQYF. For the CDR3, the DNA is TGTGCCAGCAGTTTAGGATCACAAGAGACCCAGTACTTC.

The CDR3 DNA sequence: TGTGCCAGCAGTCCCCAGGGGAGGGATGGCTACACCTTC. Encoded protein: CASSPQGRDGYTF. The rearrangement uses TRBV27 and TRBJ1-2, with a possible D match to TRBD1 (6 bases). CDR3 length equals 13 residues. CDR1 and CDR2 from the germline V gene are MNHEY and SMNVEV (reference sequence). V shed 5 bases and J shed 6 bases, with 13 bases lying between them.

This chain connects TRBV19 to TRBJ1-2; D unresolved. CDR3 length: 14 residues. Germline V gene sequence: CDR1 LNHDA, CDR2 SQIVND (reference sequence). The germline V and J ends were trimmed by 5 bases and 7 bases, with 17 bases remaining between them. The CDR3: CASSPPPPRPGYTF. The CDR3 DNA is TGTGCCAGTAGTCCACCTCCTCCAAGACCTGGCTACACCTTC.

V is TRBV28 and J is TRBJ2-7; unclear D gene. CDR1 and CDR2 from the germline V gene are MDHEN and SYDVKM. The CDR3 contains 12 residues. Deletions cut 7 bases from V and 2 bases from J, with 9 bases between. The CDR3 DNA is TGTGCCAGCACTAAGATTCCCTACGAGCAGTACTTC. Its protein is CASTKIPYEQYF.

The chain has TRBV15 and TRBJ2-5; D possibly matches TRBD1 or TRBD2 (5 bases each). Trimming took off 1 base at V and 2 bases at J, with 8 bases between the two ends. The CDR3 is made up of 14 amino acids. Germline-derived CDR1 and CDR2 are LNHNV and YYDKDF (reference sequence). This chain's CDR3 is CATSRVGAQETQYF. CDR3 nucleotides: TGTGCCACCAGCAGAGTCGGGGCGCAAGAGACCCAGTACTTC.

The rearrangement links TRBV18 to TRBJ1-2; the D gene is possibly TRBD1 (5 bases). Germline CDR1 is KGHSH and CDR2 is LQKENI. V gave up 2 bases and J gave up 7 bases, with 8 bases separating them. The CDR3 runs 12 residues. The CDR3 here is CASSPGQGGYTF. Written as DNA, the CDR3 is TGTGCCAGCTCACCAGGGCAGGGTGGCTACACCTTC.

This clone was observed a handful of times. This rearrangement joins TRBV4-2 to TRBJ2-3, with D possibly TRBD1 on 6 matching bases. The ends were cut back, 3 bases at V and 0 bases at J, with 22 bases in the middle. The CDR3 runs to 19 residues. The germline V gene has CDR1 LGHNA and CDR2 YNFKEQ. Here the CDR3 DNA reads TGTGCCAGCAGCCACCTAGATTTACGACAGGACACTAGCACAGATACGCAGTATTTT. It encodes CASSHLDLRQDTSTDTQYF.

This chain connects TRBV28 to TRBJ1-3; the D is unclear. The V end lost 3 bases, the J end lost 3 bases, and 12 bases lay between the germline ends. Germline lookup yields CDR1 MDHEN and CDR2 SYDVKM. The CDR3 totals 15 residues. CDR3 DNA: TGTGCCAGCAGTTTTCCTGCCACTATTGGAAACACCATATATTTT. This codes for CASSFPATIGNTIYF.